Presented here are 32 T cell receptor beta chains from one specimen sequenced in a study of T cell responses to AZD1222 COVID-19 vaccine. Measured with immunoSEQ multiplex PCR; TCRdb has only the in-frame clones, and not every one. The sample lists 95,000 to 150,000 clones; around nine tenths were seen once. This material consisted of peripheral blood, taken on day 0 of AZD1222 vaccination. The receptors derive from an adult in good health.

This chain joins TRBV13 and TRBJ2-1; possibly TRBD1 for D (5 bases). The germline gives CDR1 PRHDT, CDR2 FYEKMQ (reference sequence). The CDR3 consists of 16 residues. With 0 bases removed from V and 5 bases from J, the gap between germline ends came to 14 bases. CDR3 bases: TGTGCCAGCAGCTTAGGACAGGCTGTACTACACAATGAGCAGTTCTTC. It yields the protein CASSLGQAVLHNEQFF.

The V call is TRBV28, the J call TRBJ2-3; 7 bases line up with TRBD2. CDR1 is MDHEN, CDR2 SYDVKM, per germline. Germline trimming cut 3 bases from V and 4 bases from J; bases unmatched to any gene: 7. There are 15 residues in the CDR3. CDR3: CASSFGGSPPDTQYF. DNA of the CDR3: TGTGCCAGCAGTTTCGGCGGGAGCCCCCCAGATACGCAGTATTTT.

J is TRBJ2-7 and V is TRBV6-5; 9 nucleotides match TRBD2. V shed 7 bases and J 4 bases; nucleotides not matched to a gene: 8. The CDR3 consists of 14 residues. From germline, CDR1 is MNHEY and CDR2 SVGAGI. The DNA of the CDR3 is TGTGCCAGCACCCCCCTAGCGGGAAGTTACGAGCAGTACTTC. Its protein is CASTPLAGSYEQYF.

The genes are TRBV24-1 and TRBJ1-2, with a tentative D call TRBD1 (6 bases). Trimming pared 9 bases from V and 4 bases from J, leaving 17 bases between. The CDR3 has 14 residues. Germline V CDR1 and CDR2: KGHDR, SFDVKD. The CDR3 DNA sequence: TGTGCCACCCAGAAGGGGGGCGGGAGCTATGGCTACACCTTC. Translating it yields CATQKGGGSYGYTF.

The gene calls are TRBV5-6 and TRBJ1-1; possible D gene TRBD1, 5 bases. The CDR3 extends over 12 amino acids. CDR1 and CDR2 from the germline V gene are SGHDT and YYEEEE. The ends were cut back, 2 bases at V and 3 bases at J, with 5 bases in the middle. This chain's CDR3 is CASSLGDTEAFF. CDR3 bases: TGTGCCAGCAGCTTAGGGGACACTGAAGCTTTCTTT.

This chain links TRBV7-9 with TRBJ2-1, with 10 bases that match TRBD2. The V gene end was trimmed by 3 bases and the J gene end by 4 bases; junction bases not matched to a gene: 3. CDR1 is SEHNR, CDR2 FQNEAQ, per germline (reference sequence). There are 15 residues in the CDR3. The CDR3 reads CASSLTSGPYNEQFF. The CDR3 nucleotides are TGTGCCAGCAGCTTGACTAGCGGGCCTTACAATGAGCAGTTCTTC.

In this sample, this clone turned up once. V is TRBV27 and J is TRBJ2-1; D gene unclear. The CDR3 runs 13 residues. V dropped 3 bases and J dropped 8 bases, with 11 bases sitting between them. Germline CDR1 reads MNHEY; CDR2 reads SMNVEV (reference sequence). CDR3 in DNA: TGTGCCAGCAGTTTTGGTGGAAGGGATGAGCAGTTCTTC. It codes for CASSFGGRDEQFF.

This chain links TRBV5-1 with TRBJ2-2, with D uncertain. Trimming removed 0 bases at V and 5 bases at J, with 5 bases between. Looked up from germline, CDR1 is SGHRS and CDR2 is YFSETQ. CDR3 length equals 13 residues. The CDR3, as DNA: TGCGCCAGCAGCTTGGGTTCGACCGGGGAGCTGTTTTTT. Residues: CASSLGSTGELFF.

The V call is TRBV5-1, the J call TRBJ1-2; D ambiguous. Trimming took 4 bases from V and 0 from J, leaving 10 bases between them. CDR1 and CDR2 (germline): SGHRS, YFSETQ. This CDR3 is 14 amino acids long. Here the CDR3 reads CASSAGVTNYGYTF. The CDR3 DNA is TGCGCCAGCAGCGCTGGGGTTACTAACTATGGCTACACCTTC.

J is TRBJ2-3 and V is TRBV11-2; D is undetermined. This CDR3 has 15 residues. Germline CDR1 reads SGHAT; CDR2 reads FQNNGV. V was shortened by 2 bases and J by 1 base, with 10 bases between the two germline ends. CDR3 sequence reads: CASSLLVWGTDTQYF. The CDR3 coding sequence is TGTGCCAGCAGCTTATTAGTTTGGGGCACAGATACGCAGTATTTT.

This chain joins TRBV3-1 (or the pseudogene TRBV3-2) and TRBJ2-7; 8 bases map to TRBD2. This CDR3 is 15 amino acids long. In germline, CDR1 is LGHDT, CDR2 YNNKEL (reference sequence). V lost 6 bases to trimming and J lost 7 bases; unmatched junction nucleotides: 14. The CDR3 DNA reads as TGTGCCAGCAGGAAGCGGGAGTCTTCGTCGGAAGAGCAGTACTTC. It yields the protein CASRKRESSSEEQYF.

The chain carries TRBV5-1 and TRBJ2-1, with 13 bases matching TRBD2. The CDR3 length is 16 residues. The V gene end was trimmed by 4 bases and the J gene end by 0 bases; junction bases not matched to a gene: 1. Germline V CDR1 and CDR2: SGHRS, YFSETQ. Here the CDR3 reads CASSRTSGSSYNEQFF. CDR3 nucleotide sequence: TGCGCCAGCAGCAGGACTAGCGGGAGCTCCTACAATGAGCAGTTCTTC.

The chain links TRBV28 to TRBJ2-3; D perhaps matches TRBD2 (5 bases). Germline CDR1 is MDHEN and CDR2 is SYDVKM. The V and J ends lost 3 bases and 6 bases respectively, with 13 bases between them. The CDR3 totals 14 residues. Here the CDR3 DNA reads TGTGCCAGCAGTTTTACGGGGTCCGGTGATACGCAGTATTTT. Its protein product is CASSFTGSGDTQYF.

The chain recombines TRBV5-6 with TRBJ2-4; no definite D call. The CDR3 totals 16 residues. V was shortened by 1 base and J by 5 bases, with 16 bases between the two germline ends. Germline V lookup: CDR1 SGHDT, CDR2 YYEEEE. CDR3 sequence (DNA): TGTGCCAGCAGCTTGTTTTCATCGGCGTGGGAAAACATTCAGTACTTC. Amino acids: CASSLFSSAWENIQYF. Complete variable domain (other parts from reference TRBV5-6 and TRBJ2-4): DAGVTQSPTHLIKTRGQQVTLRCSPKSGHDTVSWYQQALGQGPQFIFQYYEEEERQRGNFPDRFSGHQFPNYSSELNVNALLLGDSALYLCASSLFSSAWENIQYFGAGTRLSVL.

This clone was recorded a few times. The CDR3, as DNA: TGCGCCAGCAGCCCCGGAGGGCAGGGGAACACTGAAGCTTTCTTT. Protein: CASSPGGQGNTEAFF. This chain joins TRBV5-1 and TRBJ1-1; perhaps TRBD1 as D (5 bases). V shed 4 bases and J shed 1 base, with 14 bases lying between them. Germline V gene lookup returns CDR1 SGHRS and CDR2 YFSETQ. The CDR3 spans 15 residues.

Regarding this clone: At one of its ends the junction is not consistent with the germline gene, which may arise from a read error. V gene TRBV7-2 combines with J gene TRBJ2-5; 8 nucleotides agree with TRBD2. The CDR3 has 15 residues. Germline V gives CDR1 SGHTA, CDR2 FQGNSA. The CDR3 DNA is TGTGCCAGCACCTTACTAGCGGAGGGGAGAGAGACCCAGTACTTC. Amino acid sequence: CASTLLAEGRETQYF.

The chain has TRBV28 and TRBJ2-5; D perhaps matches TRBD2 (6 bases). Per germline, CDR1 MDHEN and CDR2 SYDVKM. This CDR3 is 14 amino acids long. V was pared by 7 bases and J by 6 bases, with 18 bases between. The CDR3 coding sequence is TGTGCCAGCAAAATAGCGGATACCCGAAAGACCCAGTACTTC. This encodes CASKIADTRKTQYF.

The chain recombines TRBV18 with TRBJ2-1, with D perhaps TRBD1 (5 bases). The CDR3 sequence is 13 residues long. Per the germline V gene, CDR1 is KGHSH and CDR2 is LQKENI. The V gene lost 3 bases and the J gene lost 8 bases, with 11 bases spanning the gap. DNA for the CDR3: TGTGCCAGCTCACCGTCCCAAGGGGATGAGCAGTTCTTC. Translating gives CASSPSQGDEQFF.

This chain links TRBV5-1 with TRBJ2-7; weak D call: TRBD2 (5 bases). The CDR3 contains 13 residues. CDR1 and CDR2 (germline): SGHRS, YFSETQ. Trimming shortened V by 1 base and J by 6 bases, and 11 bases separated the two germline ends. Written as DNA, the CDR3 is TGCGCCAGCAGCTTGAAACTAGAGTTCGAGCAGTACTTC. Amino acids: CASSLKLEFEQYF.

The J gene is TRBJ1-6, the V gene TRBV5-4; 7 bases are shared with TRBD1. Losses at the gene ends were 5 bases for V and 6 bases for J; bases not matched to a gene: 8. The length of the CDR3 is 15 residues. Germline assignment: CDR1 SGHNT and CDR2 YYREEE (reference sequence). The CDR3 spells CASSYAGQTNSPLHF. CDR3 sequence (DNA): TGTGCCAGCAGTTACGCGGGACAGACTAATTCACCCCTCCACTTT.

As regards this clone: Other DNA variants within this sample encode the same CDR3. This chain connects TRBV18 to TRBJ2-5; TRBD1 matches at 7 bases. Losses at the gene ends were 6 bases for V and 2 bases for J; bases not matched to a gene: 3. From germline, CDR1 is KGHSH and CDR2 LQKENI. The CDR3 loop spans 13 amino acids. DNA of the CDR3: TGTGCCAGCTCCCCGGACAGGCAAGAGACCCAGTACTTC. It specifies CASSPDRQETQYF.

The V gene is TRBV7-8, the J gene TRBJ2-5; unclear D gene. V lost 2 bases to trimming and J lost 4 bases, with 11 bases between them. The CDR3 spans 14 residues. In germline, CDR1 is SGHVS, CDR2 FQNEAQ. CDR3 nucleotides: TGTGCCAGCAGCTTAAGCCGGGTGCGAGAGACCCAGTACTTC. Encoded protein: CASSLSRVRETQYF.

The genes are TRBV7-2 and TRBJ2-6; unclear D gene. V lost 2 bases, J lost 0 bases, and 14 bases lay in between. Germline V gene sequence: CDR1 SGHTA, CDR2 FQGNSA. The CDR3 runs to 18 residues. The CDR3 DNA sequence: TGTGCCAGCAGCTTAAGTGTCTGGTCGGTCTCTGGGGCCAACGTCCTGACTTTC. Protein sequence: CASSLSVWSVSGANVLTF.

The chain uses TRBV5-5 and TRBJ2-2; 10 bases align to TRBD1. The junction had 7 bases not matched to a gene; V was cut back by 5 bases and J by 6 bases. CDR1 and CDR2 (germline): SGHKS, YYEKEE (reference sequence). The CDR3 is 15 amino acids. The CDR3 DNA follows: TGTGCCAGCAGTGGGGGACAGGGGTTCCCCGGGGAGCTGTTTTTT. This translates into CASSGGQGFPGELFF. Complete variable domain (other parts from reference TRBV5-5 and TRBJ2-2): DAGVTQSPTHLIKTRGQQVTLRCSPISGHKSVSWYQQVLGQGPQFIFQYYEKEERGRGNFPDRFSARQFPNYSSELNVNALLLGDSALYLCASSGGQGFPGELFFGEGSRLTVL.

The chain joins TRBV5-1 to TRBJ1-4; weak D call: TRBD1 (5 bases). Germline V gene sequence: CDR1 SGHRS, CDR2 YFSETQ. The CDR3 sequence is 15 residues long. Trimming took 0 bases from V and 8 from J, leaving 14 bases between them. Here the CDR3 reads CASSLDGQGREKLFF. In nucleotides, the CDR3 is TGCGCCAGCAGCTTGGATGGGCAGGGACGGGAAAAACTGTTTTTT.

The chain combines TRBV19 with TRBJ1-2; 8 positions match TRBD1. CDR1 is LNHDA and CDR2 is SQIVND in the germline V gene (reference sequence). V lost 8 bases and J lost 3; bases outside the gene matches: 8. This CDR3 region has 14 residues. The CDR3 region is CASDPGQGHYGYTF. The CDR3 coding sequence is TGTGCCAGTGACCCCGGACAGGGACACTATGGCTACACCTTC.

The chain links TRBV6-5 to TRBJ2-1; 11 bases match TRBD2. The trim removed 6 bases at V and 3 bases at J, leaving 4 bases unmatched. CDR1 and CDR2 from the germline V gene are MNHEY and SVGAGI. CDR3 length: 15 residues. The CDR3 spells CASRRGTSGYNEQFF. For the CDR3, the DNA is TGTGCCAGCAGGAGGGGGACTAGCGGCTACAATGAGCAGTTCTTC.

In this sample, this clone turned up once. This chain joins TRBV6-5 and TRBJ1-1; possibly TRBD1 for D (5 bases). V was cut by 2 bases and J by 4 bases, with 14 bases left in between. Per germline, CDR1 MNHEY and CDR2 SVGAGI. The CDR3 contains 15 residues. For the CDR3, the DNA is TGTGCCAGCAGTTACATTTCGGTTGGGGGCACTGAAGCTTTCTTT. Translation: CASSYISVGGTEAFF.

The chain links TRBV6-1 to TRBJ2-2; D is perhaps TRBD1 or TRBD2 (5 bases each). The CDR3 consists of 16 residues. The V and J ends lost 0 bases and 1 base respectively, with 9 bases between them. The germline CDR1 and CDR2 sequences are MNHNS and SASEGT. The DNA for the CDR3 is TGTGCCAGCAGTGAAGCGGTGGGGGTGAACACCGGGGAGCTGTTTTTT. Translating gives CASSEAVGVNTGELFF.

The CDR3 nucleotides are TGTGCCAGCAGCTCCTGGACGGGGCCGACTGAAGCTTTCTTT. Protein product: CASSSWTGPTEAFF. The J gene is TRBJ1-1, the V gene TRBV5-4; perhaps TRBD1 as D (5 bases). The ends were cut back, 3 bases at V and 5 bases at J, with 14 bases in the middle. The CDR3 is made up of 14 amino acids. Germline V gene data show CDR1 as SGHNT and CDR2 as YYREEE (reference sequence).

This chain uses TRBV19 with TRBJ2-5; tentative D call: TRBD1 (5 bases). Germline CDR1 reads LNHDA; CDR2 reads SQIVND (reference sequence). The CDR3 totals 14 residues. The germline V and J ends were trimmed by 4 bases and 4 bases, with 13 bases remaining between them. The CDR3 protein is CASSRVFQGETQYF. In nucleotides, the CDR3 is TGTGCCAGTAGTAGGGTCTTTCAGGGAGAGACCCAGTACTTC.

The chain is built from TRBV2 and TRBJ2-7, with D hard to call. Germline CDR1 and CDR2: SNHLY and FYNNEI. Trimming removed 3 bases at V and 2 bases at J, with 5 bases between. The CDR3 length is 12 residues. The CDR3 loop reads CASSEQAYEQYF. The CDR3 bases are TGTGCCAGCAGTGAGCAGGCCTACGAGCAGTACTTC.